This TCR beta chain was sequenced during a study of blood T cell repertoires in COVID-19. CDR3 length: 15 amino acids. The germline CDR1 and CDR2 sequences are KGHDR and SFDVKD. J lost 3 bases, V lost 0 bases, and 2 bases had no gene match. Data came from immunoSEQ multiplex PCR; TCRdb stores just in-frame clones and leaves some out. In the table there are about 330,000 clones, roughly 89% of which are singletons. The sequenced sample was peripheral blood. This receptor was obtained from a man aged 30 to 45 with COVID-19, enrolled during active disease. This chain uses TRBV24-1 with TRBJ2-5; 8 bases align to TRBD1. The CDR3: CATSDLGQGKETQYF. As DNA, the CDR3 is TGTGCCACCAGTGATTTGGGACAGGGTAAAGAGACCCAGTACTTC.